The 3 T cell receptor beta chains given below trace back to one sample, sequenced in a study of long-term antiretroviral therapy in people with HIV. The authors ran the immunoSEQ assay, v3.0, at survey level. Assay used: immunoSEQ multiplex PCR; TCRdb lists only in-frame clones, some missing. The sample has roughly 14,000 clones; 70% to 85% are singletons. Sequenced material: unsorted PBMCs, taken 0.4 years after starting antiretroviral therapy. The receptors were sampled from a man aged 30-40 years with HIV.

The chain has TRBV7-9 and TRBJ2-5; 8 positions match TRBD2. Germline CDR1 and CDR2: SEHNR and FQNEAQ (reference sequence). The CDR3 length is 13 residues. V lost 2 bases to trimming and J lost 5 bases; unmatched junction nucleotides: 1. Here the CDR3 DNA reads TGTGCCAGCAGCTTACGCGGGGGGGAGACCCAGTACTTC. Its translation is CASSLRGGETQYF. The complete variable domain, with remaining parts taken from reference TRBV7-9 and TRBJ2-5, reads DTGVSQNPRHKITKRGQNVTFRCDPISEHNRLYWYRQTLGQGPEFLTYFQNEAQLEKSRLLSDRFSAERPKGSFSTLEIQRTEQGDSAMYLCASSLRGGETQYFGPGTRLLVL.

The V gene is TRBV5-4, the J gene TRBJ1-6, with D hard to call. CDR1 is SGHNT and CDR2 is YYREEE in the germline V gene (reference sequence). Trimming cost V 4 bases and J 5 bases, with 16 bases left between them. The CDR3 is 16 residues long. DNA of the CDR3: TGTGCCAGCAGCACAAGACTTGTCCGTAATAATTCACCCCTCCACTTT. Amino acid sequence: CASSTRLVRNNSPLHF.

This chain uses TRBV2 with TRBJ2-7; no definite D call. Germline assignment: CDR1 SNHLY and CDR2 FYNNEI. CDR3 size: 12 residues. V lost 1 base and J 4 bases, leaving 5 bases between the germline ends. The CDR3 DNA follows: TGTGCCAGCAGTGAAGGGGGATACGAGCAGTACTTC. It translates to CASSEGGYEQYF.